This TCR beta chain emerged from a study of OX40 agonist ivuxolimab in advanced cancers. General study points: Some patients without response likewise showed low normalized clonal expansion.

The CDR3 spans 17 residues. Sequenced by immunoSEQ multiplex PCR; TCRdb stores in-frame clones only, minus some. The table lists roughly 75,000 clones, 70% to 90% of them singletons. As concerns this clone: Antigen: not known.

The rearrangement uses TRBV21-1 and TRBJ2-6; the D call TRBD1 from the table was never checked on the DNA. TRBV21-1 is a known pseudogene. Sequenced here: CD4+ or CD8+ T cells sorted from blood, sampled in a trial of the OX40 agonist ivuxolimab. The TCR comes from an adult with an advanced solid tumor such as melanoma, head and neck, liver or kidney cancer. The DNA for the CDR3 is TGTGCCAGCATATGGGGGACATATCTCTCTGGGGCCAACGTCCTGACTTTC. It yields the protein CASIWGTYLSGANVLTF.